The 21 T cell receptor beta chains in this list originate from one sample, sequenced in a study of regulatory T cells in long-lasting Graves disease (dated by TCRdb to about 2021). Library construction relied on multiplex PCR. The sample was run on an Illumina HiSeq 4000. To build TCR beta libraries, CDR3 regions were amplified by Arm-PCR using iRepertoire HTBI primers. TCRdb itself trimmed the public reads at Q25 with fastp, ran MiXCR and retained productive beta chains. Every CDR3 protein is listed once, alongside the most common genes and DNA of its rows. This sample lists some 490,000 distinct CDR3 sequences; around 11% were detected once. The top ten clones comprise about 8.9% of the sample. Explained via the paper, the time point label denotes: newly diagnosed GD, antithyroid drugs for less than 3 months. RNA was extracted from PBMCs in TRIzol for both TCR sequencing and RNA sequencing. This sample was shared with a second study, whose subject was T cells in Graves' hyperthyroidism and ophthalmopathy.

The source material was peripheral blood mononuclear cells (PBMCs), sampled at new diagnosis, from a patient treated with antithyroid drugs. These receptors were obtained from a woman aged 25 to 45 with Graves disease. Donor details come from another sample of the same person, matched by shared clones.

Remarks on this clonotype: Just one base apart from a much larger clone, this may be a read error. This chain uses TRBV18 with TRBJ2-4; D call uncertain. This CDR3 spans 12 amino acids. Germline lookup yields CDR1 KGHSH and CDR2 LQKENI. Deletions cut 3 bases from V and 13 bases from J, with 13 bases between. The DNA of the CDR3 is TGTGCCAGCTCACCCCCCGTGGGTGAGCAGTACTTC. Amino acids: CASSPPVGEQYF.

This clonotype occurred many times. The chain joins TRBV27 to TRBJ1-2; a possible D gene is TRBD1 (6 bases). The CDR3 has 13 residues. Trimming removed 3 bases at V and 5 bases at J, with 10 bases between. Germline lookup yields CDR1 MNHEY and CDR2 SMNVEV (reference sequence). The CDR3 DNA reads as TGTGCCAGCAGTTTGATACAGGGATATGGCTACACCTTC. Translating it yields CASSLIQGYGYTF.

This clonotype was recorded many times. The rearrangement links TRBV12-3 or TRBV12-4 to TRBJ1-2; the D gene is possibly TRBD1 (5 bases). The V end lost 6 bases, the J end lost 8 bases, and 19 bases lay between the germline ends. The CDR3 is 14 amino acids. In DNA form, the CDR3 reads TGTGCCAGCAGCCCCTCCAGGGAAGTCGGCGGCTACACCTTC. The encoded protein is CASSPSREVGGYTF.

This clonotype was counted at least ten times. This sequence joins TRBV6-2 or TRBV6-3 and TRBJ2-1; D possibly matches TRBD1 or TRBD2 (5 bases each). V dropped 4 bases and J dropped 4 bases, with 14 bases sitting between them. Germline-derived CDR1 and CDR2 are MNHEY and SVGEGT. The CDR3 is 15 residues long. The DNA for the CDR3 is TGTGCCAGCAGTTTTGCTGGGGGTTCTTACAATGAGCAGTTCTTC. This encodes CASSFAGGSYNEQFF.

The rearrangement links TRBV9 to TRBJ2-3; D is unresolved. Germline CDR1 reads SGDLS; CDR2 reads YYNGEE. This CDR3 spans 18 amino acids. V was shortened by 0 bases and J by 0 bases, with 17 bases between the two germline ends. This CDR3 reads CASSVGPGPRRSTDTQYF. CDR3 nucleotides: TGTGCCAGCAGCGTAGGGCCGGGTCCCAGAAGAAGCACAGATACGCAGTATTTT. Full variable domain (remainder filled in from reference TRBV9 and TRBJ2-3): DSGVTQTPKHLITATGQRVTLRCSPRSGDLSVYWYQQSLDQGLQFLIQYYNGEERAKGNILERFSAQQFPDLHSELNLSSLELGDSALYFCASSVGPGPRRSTDTQYFGPGTRLTVL.

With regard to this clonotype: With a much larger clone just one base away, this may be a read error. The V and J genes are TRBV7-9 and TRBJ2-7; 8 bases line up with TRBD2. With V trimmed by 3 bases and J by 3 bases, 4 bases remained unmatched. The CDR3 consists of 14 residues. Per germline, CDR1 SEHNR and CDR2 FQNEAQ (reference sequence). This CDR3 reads CASSFGTSLYEQYF. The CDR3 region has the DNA TGTGCCAGCAGCTTCGGGACTAGTCTCTACGAGCAGTACTTC.

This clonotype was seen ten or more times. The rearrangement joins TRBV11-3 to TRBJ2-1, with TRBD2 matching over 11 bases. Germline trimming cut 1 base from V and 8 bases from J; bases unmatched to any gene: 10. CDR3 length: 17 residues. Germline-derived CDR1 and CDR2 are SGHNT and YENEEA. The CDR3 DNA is TGTGCCAGCAGCTTAGGCCCACTAGCGGGAGTCGGCGATGAGCAGTTCTTC. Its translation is CASSLGPLAGVGDEQFF.

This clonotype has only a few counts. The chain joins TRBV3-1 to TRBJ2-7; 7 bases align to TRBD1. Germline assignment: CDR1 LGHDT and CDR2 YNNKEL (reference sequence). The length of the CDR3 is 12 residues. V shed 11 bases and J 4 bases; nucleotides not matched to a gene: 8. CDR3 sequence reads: CAVQGPTYEQYF. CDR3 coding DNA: TGTGCCGTACAGGGGCCCACTTACGAGCAGTACTTC.

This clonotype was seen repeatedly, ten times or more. CDR3 region: CASRTSGSGEQYF. CDR3 DNA: TGTGCCAGCAGGACTAGCGGGAGTGGGGAGCAGTACTTC. This sequence joins TRBV6-1 and TRBJ2-7; 12 bases fit TRBD2. Trimming removed 6 bases from V and 7 bases from J; junction bases left unmatched: 4. The CDR3 length is 13 residues. CDR1 MNHNS and CDR2 SASEGT come from the germline V gene.

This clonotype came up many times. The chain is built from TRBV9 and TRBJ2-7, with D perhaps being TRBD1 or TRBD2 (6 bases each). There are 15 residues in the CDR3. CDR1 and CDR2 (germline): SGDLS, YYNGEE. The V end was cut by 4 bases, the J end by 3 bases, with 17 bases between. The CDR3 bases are TGTGCCAGCAGCCCCCGGGATGGAGGGGGCTACGAGCAGTACTTC. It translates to CASSPRDGGGYEQYF.

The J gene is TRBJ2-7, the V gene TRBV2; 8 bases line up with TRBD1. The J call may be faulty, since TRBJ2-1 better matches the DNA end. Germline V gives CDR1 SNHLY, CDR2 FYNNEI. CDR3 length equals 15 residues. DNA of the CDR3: TGTGCCAGCAGCTCAGCTCTGGACAGGGCTAATGAGCAGTTCTTC. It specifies CASSSALDRANEQFF.

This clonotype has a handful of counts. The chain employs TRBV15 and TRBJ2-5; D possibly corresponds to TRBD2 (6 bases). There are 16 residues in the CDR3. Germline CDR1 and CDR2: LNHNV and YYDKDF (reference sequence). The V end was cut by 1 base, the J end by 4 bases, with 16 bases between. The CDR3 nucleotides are TGTGCCACCAGCAGAGCGAAGGGAGGTGGGCGAGAGACCCAGTACTTC. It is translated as CATSRAKGGGRETQYF.

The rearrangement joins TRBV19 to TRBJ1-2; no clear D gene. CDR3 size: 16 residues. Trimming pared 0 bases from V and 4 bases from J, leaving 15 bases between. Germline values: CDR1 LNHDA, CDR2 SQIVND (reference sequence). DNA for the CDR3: TGTGCCAGTAGTATAGATCCTGAGTACAACCCCTATGGCTACACCTTC. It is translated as CASSIDPEYNPYGYTF.

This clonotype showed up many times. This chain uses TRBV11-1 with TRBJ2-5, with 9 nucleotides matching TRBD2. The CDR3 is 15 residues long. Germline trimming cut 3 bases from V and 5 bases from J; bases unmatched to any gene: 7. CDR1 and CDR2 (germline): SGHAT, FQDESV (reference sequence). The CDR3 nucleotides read TGTGCCAGCAGCTTTAGCGGGAGCGCGGGGGAGACCCAGTACTTC. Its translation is CASSFSGSAGETQYF.

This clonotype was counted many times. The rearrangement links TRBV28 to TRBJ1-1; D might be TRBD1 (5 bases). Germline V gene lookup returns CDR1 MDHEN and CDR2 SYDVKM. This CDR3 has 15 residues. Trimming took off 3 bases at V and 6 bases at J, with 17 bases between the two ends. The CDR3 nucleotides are TGTGCCAGCAGTTTGGGTCAGGGATACCGGGCTGAAGCTTTCTTT. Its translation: CASSLGQGYRAEAFF. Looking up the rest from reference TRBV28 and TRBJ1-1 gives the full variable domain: DVKVTQSSRYLVKRTGEKVFLECVQDMDHENMFWYRQDPGLGLRLIYFSYDVKMKEKGDIPEGYSVSREKKERFSLILESASTNQTSMYLCASSLGQGYRAEAFFGQGTRLTVV.

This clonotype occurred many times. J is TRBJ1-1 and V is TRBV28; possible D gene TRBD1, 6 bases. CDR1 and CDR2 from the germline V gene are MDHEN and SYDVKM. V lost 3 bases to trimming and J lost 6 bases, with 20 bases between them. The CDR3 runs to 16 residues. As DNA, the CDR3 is TGTGCCAGCAGTTTGGGCCGGGGGGGGCCCCGCGCTGAAGCTTTCTTT. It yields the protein CASSLGRGGPRAEAFF.

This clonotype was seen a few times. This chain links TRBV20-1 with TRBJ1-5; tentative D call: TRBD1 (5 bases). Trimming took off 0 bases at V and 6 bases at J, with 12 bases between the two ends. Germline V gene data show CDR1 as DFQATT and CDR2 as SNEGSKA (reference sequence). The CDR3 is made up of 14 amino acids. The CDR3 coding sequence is TGCAGTGCTAGAGATGTGGCAGGGCCTCAGCCCCAGCATTTT. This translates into CSARDVAGPQPQHF.

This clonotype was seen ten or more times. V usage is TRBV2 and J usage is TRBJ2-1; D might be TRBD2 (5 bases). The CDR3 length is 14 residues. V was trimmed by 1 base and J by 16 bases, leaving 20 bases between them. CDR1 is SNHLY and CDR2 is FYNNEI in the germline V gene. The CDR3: CASSEVAWETRGFF. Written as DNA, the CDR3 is TGTGCCAGCAGTGAAGTGGCTTGGGAGACCCGTGGTTTCTTC.

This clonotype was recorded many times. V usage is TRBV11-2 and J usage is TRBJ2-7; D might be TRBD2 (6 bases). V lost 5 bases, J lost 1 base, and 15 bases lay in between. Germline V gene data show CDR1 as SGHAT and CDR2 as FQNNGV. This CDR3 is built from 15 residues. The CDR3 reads CASSLRLEGSYEQYF. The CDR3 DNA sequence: TGTGCCAGCAGCCTCCGACTAGAAGGGTCCTACGAGCAGTACTTC.

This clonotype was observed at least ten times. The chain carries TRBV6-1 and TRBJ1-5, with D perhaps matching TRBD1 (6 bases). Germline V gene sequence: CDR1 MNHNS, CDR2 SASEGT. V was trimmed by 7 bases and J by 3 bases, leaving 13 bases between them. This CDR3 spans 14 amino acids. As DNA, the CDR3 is TGTGCCAGCACCCTCCGGGGGCACAATCAGCCCCAGCATTTT. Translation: CASTLRGHNQPQHF.

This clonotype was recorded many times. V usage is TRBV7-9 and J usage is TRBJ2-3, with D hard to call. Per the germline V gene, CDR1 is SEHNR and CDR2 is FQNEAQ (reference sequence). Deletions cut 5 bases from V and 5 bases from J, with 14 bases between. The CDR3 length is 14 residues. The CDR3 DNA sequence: TGTGCCAGCAGCCCGGGCCCCCGGATAGATACGCAGTATTTT. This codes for CASSPGPRIDTQYF.